This paragraph covers one T cell receptor (beta chain) sequence. Its antigen is not identified. This sample is drawn from a study of CD4 T cells in relation to SARS-CoV-2 and coronaviruses. Background on the study: Shared crossreactive spike epitopes were mapped to their HLA restriction.

TCRdb's copy holds only in-frame clones and misses some; the assay was immunoSEQ multiplex PCR. The sample holds under 30,000 clones, under 80% seen once. The unexposed donors gave CD4+ T cells in about 2010-2019, prior to COVID-19. The cells were cultured for about ten days before CD4+ T cells were isolated. The V gene's germline CDR1 is SEHNR and CDR2 FQNEAQ (reference sequence). The CDR3 length is 15 residues. Trimming shortened V by 5 bases and J by 0 bases, and 13 bases separated the two germline ends. The TCR sequence derives from a human donor in good health. The sequenced material came from CD4+ T cells from PBMCs, cultured in vitro. The chain has TRBV7-9 and TRBJ1-2; D possibly corresponds to TRBD1 (5 bases). The CDR3 loop reads CASSPRGGANYGYTF. The CDR3 DNA reads as TGTGCCAGCAGCCCCCGGGGGGGGGCTAACTATGGCTACACCTTC.